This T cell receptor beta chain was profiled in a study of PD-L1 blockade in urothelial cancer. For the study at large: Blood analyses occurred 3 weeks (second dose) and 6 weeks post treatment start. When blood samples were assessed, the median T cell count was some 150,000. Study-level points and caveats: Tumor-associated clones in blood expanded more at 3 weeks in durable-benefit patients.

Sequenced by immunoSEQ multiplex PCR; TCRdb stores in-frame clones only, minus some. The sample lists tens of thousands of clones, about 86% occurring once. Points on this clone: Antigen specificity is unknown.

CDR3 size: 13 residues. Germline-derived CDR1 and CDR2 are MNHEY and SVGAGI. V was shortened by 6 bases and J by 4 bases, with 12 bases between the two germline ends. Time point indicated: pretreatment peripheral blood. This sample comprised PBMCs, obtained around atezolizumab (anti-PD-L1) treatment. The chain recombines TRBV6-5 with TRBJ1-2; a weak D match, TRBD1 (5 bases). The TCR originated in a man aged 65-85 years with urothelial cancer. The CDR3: CASRETVLYGYTF. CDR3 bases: TGTGCCAGCAGGGAGACAGTGCTCTATGGCTACACCTTC.